This T cell receptor beta chain was sequenced for a study of T cell changes during pregnancy in multiple sclerosis. This CDR3 is built from 14 residues. With 5 bases removed from V and 4 bases from J, the gap between germline ends came to 14 bases. Germline CDR1 and CDR2: SGHTA and FQGTGA. Method: immunoSEQ multiplex PCR; TCRdb's copy keeps in-frame clones and lacks some. The table lists 45,000 to 55,000 clones, 92% of them singletons. The gene calls are TRBV7-3 and TRBJ1-1, with no clear D. The receptor was isolated from a female donor with multiple sclerosis, enrolled in a pregnancy study. Sequencing was performed on peripheral blood, taken in the third trimester of pregnancy. As DNA, the CDR3 is TGTGCCAGCAGCCCCTCCAGAGGGTCCACTGAAGCTTTCTTT. This gives the protein CASSPSRGSTEAFF.